This TCR beta chain was retrieved from a study of cytomegalovirus exposure and HLA in healthy donors. About the research overall: The approximately 100 million unique TCR beta sequences, from about 170 million T cells, were found by an earlier analysis.

The study ran its PCR with 60 Vbeta and 13 Jbeta primers. TCRdb's table, derived via immunoSEQ multiplex PCR, lists solely in-frame clones and lacks some. The table has 130,000 or so clones, roughly 80% seen once. With regard to this clone: Its specificity is unknown.

The CDR3 totals 13 residues. Likely unrecorded immune exposures existed in these nominally healthy donors. Findings of the study overall: Some TCR beta chains (roughly 150 of them) were listed as cytomegalovirus-associated. Equally common other TCR beta chains were less clonally expanded than HLA-associated ones, a later analysis found.

The chain has TRBV21-1 and TRBJ2-7; the table calls TRBD2, which could not be checked here. TRBV21-1 is described as a pseudogene. Sequenced input: PBMCs. The source is a female donor in good health and CMV-seronegative. CDR3 residues: CASNSPPNYEQYF. DNA of the CDR3: TGTGCCAGCAACTCGCCCCCCAACTACGAGCAGTACTTC.